Listed here are 13 T cell receptor beta chains from one sample, sequenced in a study of response to subunit inactivated influenza vaccine. From the RT-PCR reads, TCRdb called clonotypes with MiXCR, one entry per CDR3 protein. The profile shows around 490,000 distinct CDR3 sequences, approximately 7.6% of them singletons. Sequenced here: PBMCs from blood, sampled less than 25 months after vaccination. These TCRs come from a man in his fifties or sixties who received an inactivated influenza vaccine.

This clonotype was found a few times. The rearrangement uses TRBV5-4 and TRBJ1-1; 8 bases match TRBD1. This CDR3 is built from 15 residues. Trimming removed 5 bases from V and 2 bases from J; junction bases left unmatched: 8. The germline CDR1 and CDR2 sequences are SGHNT and YYREEE (reference sequence). The CDR3 reads CASRDRAELNTEAFF. The CDR3 DNA sequence: TGTGCCAGCAGGGACAGGGCGGAATTAAACACTGAAGCTTTCTTT. The variable domain in full, completed from reference TRBV5-4 and TRBJ1-1, reads ETGVTQSPTHLIKTRGQQVTLRCSSQSGHNTVSWYQQALGQGPQFIFQYYREEENGRGNFPPRFSGLQFPNYSSELNVNALELDDSALYLCASRDRAELNTEAFFGQGTRLTVV.

CDR3 DNA: TGTGCCAGCAGTAAACTTCGGACAAGGGGAACCGGGGAGCTGTTTTTT. Protein: CASSKLRTRGTGELFF. J is TRBJ2-2 and V is TRBV6-1, with D perhaps matching TRBD1 (5 bases). V was trimmed by 5 bases and J by 5 bases, leaving 18 bases between them. This CDR3 comprises 16 residues. Germline V lookup: CDR1 MNHNS, CDR2 SASEGT.

The gene calls are TRBV25-1 and TRBJ2-2, with TRBD1 as a possible D gene (7 bases). The CDR3 spans 14 residues. Per germline, CDR1 MGHDK and CDR2 SYGVNS. Trimming took off 9 bases at V and 3 bases at J, with 14 bases between the two ends. Here the CDR3 reads CASPGGLYTGELFF. DNA for the CDR3: TGTGCCAGTCCAGGGGGGCTCTACACCGGGGAGCTGTTTTTT.

This clonotype was counted between two and nine times. This chain joins TRBV7-9 and TRBJ1-4; unclear D gene. Germline V lookup: CDR1 SEHNR, CDR2 FQNEAQ (reference sequence). The CDR3 consists of 15 residues. The germline V and J ends were trimmed by 5 bases and 1 base, with 11 bases remaining between them. The CDR3 bases are TGTGCCAGCAGCGTTGGTGGAGGAACTAATGAAAAACTGTTTTTT. This gives the protein CASSVGGGTNEKLFF.

The chain carries TRBV9 and TRBJ2-2; no clear D. This CDR3 is built from 12 residues. Between the trimmed V and J ends, which lost 3 bases and 6 bases, there was a span of 6 bases. Germline V lookup: CDR1 SGDLS, CDR2 YYNGEE. This CDR3 is CASSETSGELFF. CDR3 in DNA: TGTGCCAGCAGCGAGACTTCCGGGGAGCTGTTTTTT.

This clonotype came up many times. The chain recombines TRBV6-6 with TRBJ2-7, with TRBD1 matching over 7 bases. CDR3 length: 13 amino acids. Germline V gene sequence: CDR1 MNHNY, CDR2 SVGAGI (reference sequence). J lost 4 bases, V lost 6 bases, and 6 bases had no gene match. For the CDR3, the DNA is TGTGCCAGCAGAGACAGGGTAGTTTACGAGCAGTACTTC. It is translated as CASRDRVVYEQYF.

The J gene is TRBJ1-2, the V gene TRBV20-1; TRBD1 agrees at 9 bases. Germline CDR1 is DFQATT and CDR2 is SNEGSKA (reference sequence). J lost 6 bases, V lost 5 bases, and 7 bases had no gene match. This CDR3 is 13 amino acids long. CDR3 region: CSASQGARDGYTF. Here the CDR3 DNA reads TGCAGTGCTTCACAGGGGGCTCGTGATGGCTACACCTTC.

The V call is TRBV9, the J call TRBJ2-1; 7 nucleotides agree with TRBD1. This CDR3 has 17 amino acids. Germline V CDR1 and CDR2: SGDLS, YYNGEE. J gave up 2 bases and V 0 bases, and 8 bases lay outside the gene matches. This CDR3 reads CASSVGANRGTYNEQFF. CDR3 nucleotide sequence: TGTGCCAGCAGCGTAGGGGCTAACAGGGGCACCTACAATGAGCAGTTCTTC.

The chain carries TRBV6-5 and TRBJ2-3; D call uncertain. CDR1 and CDR2 (germline): MNHEY, SVGAGI. There are 14 residues in the CDR3. V lost 0 bases to trimming and J lost 3 bases, with 7 bases between them. In DNA form, the CDR3 reads TGTGCCAGCAGTTACTCGAGATATACAGATACGCAGTATTTT. Translated: CASSYSRYTDTQYF.

The chain has TRBV28 and TRBJ2-2; tentative D call: TRBD1 (5 bases). The germline gives CDR1 MDHEN, CDR2 SYDVKM. The CDR3 contains 13 residues. V was pared by 6 bases and J by 8 bases, with 13 bases between. The CDR3 loop reads CASRLTTGGELFF. CDR3 nucleotide sequence: TGTGCCAGCAGACTTACTACAGGAGGGGAGCTGTTTTTT.

This clonotype came up a few times. The gene calls are TRBV29-1 and TRBJ1-5; TRBD1 matches 8 bases. CDR3 length: 14 residues. Germline assignment: CDR1 SQVTM and CDR2 ANQGSEA. The junction had 7 bases not matched to a gene; V was cut back by 3 bases and J by 6 bases. The CDR3 region is CSVELAGGSQPQHF. CDR3 in DNA: TGCAGCGTTGAGTTGGCAGGGGGCTCTCAGCCCCAGCATTTT.

J is TRBJ2-3 and V is TRBV10-3; TRBD2 aligns across 10 bases. CDR1 and CDR2 (germline): ENHRY, SYGVKD. V shed 6 bases, J shed 0 bases, and the junction held 6 bases outside the gene matches. This CDR3 region has 16 residues. This CDR3 reads CAISLAGEDSTDTQYF. The CDR3 region has the DNA TGTGCCATCAGCCTAGCGGGAGAGGACAGCACAGATACGCAGTATTTT.

This clonotype was seen more than once but under ten times. V is TRBV28 and J is TRBJ1-2; TRBD1 might be the D (5 bases). The CDR3 is made up of 13 amino acids. Germline assignment: CDR1 MDHEN and CDR2 SYDVKM. Trimming removed 5 bases from V and 8 bases from J, with 15 bases in between. CDR3: CASSLTAFRGYTF. In DNA, the CDR3 is TGTGCCAGCAGTCTGACAGCTTTTAGAGGCTACACCTTC.